This T cell receptor (beta chain) came from a study of T cell repertoires in cytomegalovirus infection. About the study: Matching HLA type and CMV infection were both indicated by public TCR beta signatures.

The CDR3 covers 15 residues. Germline V gene sequence: CDR1 SGHRS, CDR2 YFSETQ. V shed 5 bases, J shed 1 base, and the junction held 6 bases outside the gene matches. This clonotype was counted a few times. Antigen unknown. TCRdb used MiXCR to reprocess the reads, holding one entry per CDR3 protein. The sample has 400,000 or so distinct CDR3 sequences, approximately 31% seen once. Whole-study results and caveats: Cumulative frequency (of public TCR beta family members) identified carriers of CMV plus the relevant HLA. Across the ex vivo response, the dominant clonotypes were HLA-C-restricted CMV-specific TCR beta clonotypes.

Sequencing was done on a sample of PBMCs. The chain has TRBV5-1 and TRBJ2-1; TRBD1 agrees at 7 bases. This clonotype originated in a human donor in good health (CMV status not recorded). Some clones in this sample may be carry-over from other donors' samples. CDR3 residues: CASRPTGPSYNEQFF. Written as DNA, the CDR3 is TGCGCCAGCAGGCCGACAGGGCCATCCTACAATGAGCAGTTCTTC.